Listed here are 28 T cell receptor beta chains from one sample, sequenced in a study of T cells in Graves' hyperthyroidism and ophthalmopathy. Amplified regions were TCR beta CDR3 sequences from RNA transcripts. Using the HTBI primer set, a first-round RT-PCR was run on the TCR CDR3. A single record per CDR3 protein comes from TCRdb applying MiXCR to the multiplex PCR reads. Among around 250,000 distinct CDR3 sequences listed, just over 14% were seen once. The specimen sequenced was blood. Receptor source: a middle-aged woman with Graves' hyperthyroidism that later progressed to Graves' ophthalmopathy.

The table lists this clonotype with many counts. This chain uses TRBV19 with TRBJ2-5; D possibly corresponds to TRBD1 (5 bases). CDR1 and CDR2 (germline): LNHDA, SQIVND (reference sequence). The CDR3 totals 13 residues. Trimming removed 3 bases from V and 3 bases from J, with 8 bases in between. The CDR3 bases are TGTGCCAGTAGTATTACCAGGGAAGAGACCCAGTACTTC. As protein: CASSITREETQYF.

This clonotype has at least ten counts. The V and J genes are TRBV29-1 and TRBJ2-1, with TRBD2 matching over 12 bases. Germline values: CDR1 SQVTM, CDR2 ANQGSEA. This CDR3 is built from 14 residues. The junction had 1 base not matched to a gene; V was cut back by 4 bases and J by 3 bases. CDR3 bases: TGCAGCGTTGCGGGACTAGCGGGCTACAATGAGCAGTTCTTC. Translated: CSVAGLAGYNEQFF.

Ten or more counts support this clonotype. The chain has TRBV15 and TRBJ1-5; D call uncertain. V was pared by 8 bases and J by 0 bases, with 17 bases between. CDR1 LNHNV and CDR2 YYDKDF come from the germline V gene (reference sequence). The CDR3 consists of 16 residues. CDR3 bases: TGTGCCACCCGGGCAGGAACGGACTATAGCAATCAGCCCCAGCATTTT. It encodes CATRAGTDYSNQPQHF.

This clonotype was seen many times. This chain joins TRBV11-2 and TRBJ1-1, with unresolved D. The CDR3 is made up of 13 amino acids. V lost 4 bases and J lost 0, with 6 bases in between. Germline V gene lookup returns CDR1 SGHAT and CDR2 FQNNGV. CDR3 protein: CASSSKVNTEAFF. In nucleotides, the CDR3 is TGTGCCAGCAGCTCAAAGGTGAACACTGAAGCTTTCTTT.

In this sample, this clonotype turned up a few times. Given the absence of the conserved phenylalanine or tryptophan at the CDR3 end, a read error is likely. CDR3 bases: TGTGCCAGCAGTTTCTCCCCTACTGACAGGGCTTGGGGGAATGAGCAGTTCCTC. This gives the protein CASSFSPTDRAWGNEQFL. The V gene is TRBV28, the J gene TRBJ2-1; 7 bases agree with TRBD1. The V gene end was trimmed by 3 bases and the J gene end by 7 bases; junction bases not matched to a gene: 18. From germline, CDR1 is MDHEN and CDR2 SYDVKM. This CDR3 region has 18 residues.

This clonotype was recorded many times. The gene calls are TRBV2 and TRBJ1-5; unclear D gene. Germline V gene sequence: CDR1 SNHLY, CDR2 FYNNEI. The length of the CDR3 is 15 residues. Trimming pared 6 bases from V and 5 bases from J, leaving 17 bases between. The CDR3 nucleotides are TGTGCCAGCAGAGGGTATGAGGGCGAGGATCAGCCCCAGCATTTT. Protein sequence: CASRGYEGEDQPQHF.

At least ten counts were recorded for this clonotype. The chain links TRBV28 to TRBJ1-1; weak D call: TRBD1 (5 bases). This CDR3 spans 15 amino acids. V lost 4 bases and J lost 0, with 12 bases in between. Germline V gene sequence: CDR1 MDHEN, CDR2 SYDVKM. The CDR3 protein is CASSSGRILNTEAFF. The CDR3 bases are TGTGCCAGCAGTTCGGGACGCATACTGAACACTGAAGCTTTCTTT.

This clonotype was found a few times. The V gene is TRBV7-2, the J gene TRBJ2-2, with TRBD1 identical over 9 bases. J gave up 0 bases and V 4 bases, and 12 bases lay outside the gene matches. Germline CDR1 reads SGHTA; CDR2 reads FQGNSA. The CDR3 is 19 residues long. The CDR3 sequence is CASSSRPLWDRANTGELFF. The DNA for the CDR3 is TGTGCCAGCAGCTCCCGACCTCTCTGGGACAGGGCGAACACCGGGGAGCTGTTTTTT.

This clonotype was recorded at least ten times. V is TRBV4-2 and J is TRBJ2-6; no firm D call. The germline V gene encodes CDR1 LGHNA and CDR2 YNFKEQ. The germline V and J ends were trimmed by 0 bases and 0 bases, with 3 bases remaining between them. CDR3 length: 15 amino acids. The CDR3, as DNA: TGTGCCAGCAGCCAAGACAACTCTGGGGCCAACGTCCTGACTTTC. It encodes CASSQDNSGANVLTF.

This clonotype was seen many times. The V and J genes are TRBV28 and TRBJ2-7; possible D gene TRBD2, 6 bases. Germline V gives CDR1 MDHEN, CDR2 SYDVKM. V was cut by 8 bases and J by 3 bases, with 20 bases left in between. The CDR3 is made up of 15 amino acids. The CDR3 DNA is TGTGCCAGCGGCGGAGCGGGTAAAGGGGACTACGAGCAGTACTTC. It translates to CASGGAGKGDYEQYF.

As concerns this clonotype: The junction departs from germline at one end; a sequencing error may be responsible. V and J are TRBV7-3 and TRBJ1-1; no definite D call. Germline-derived CDR1 and CDR2 are SGHTA and FQGTGA. The CDR3 contains 16 residues. The CDR3 DNA sequence: TGCGCCAGCAGCCACCCAGAGGCTATTATGAACACTGAAGCTTTCTTT. This sequence encodes CASSHPEAIMNTEAFF. Together with reference TRBV7-3 and TRBJ1-1, the CDR3 gives the full variable domain: GAGVSQTPSNKVTEKGKYVELRCDPISGHTALYWYRQSLGQGPEFLIYFQGTGAADDSGLPNDRFFAVRPEGSVSTLKIQRTERGDSAVYLCASSHPEAIMNTEAFFGQGTRLTVV.

In this sample, this clonotype turned up a few times. This chain links TRBV14 with TRBJ2-3, with D uncertain. CDR1 is SGHDN and CDR2 is FVKESK in the germline V gene. The CDR3 covers 15 residues. V was clipped by 4 bases and J by 4 bases, with 15 bases between them. The CDR3 is CASSLGRPSPDTQYF. The CDR3 DNA sequence: TGTGCCAGCAGCCTCGGCCGCCCCTCTCCAGATACGCAGTATTTT.

This clonotype was seen many times. This chain links TRBV2 with TRBJ2-7; D is uncertain. V lost 3 bases and J lost 3, with 9 bases in between. Germline assignment: CDR1 SNHLY and CDR2 FYNNEI. This CDR3 is 13 amino acids long. The CDR3 bases are TGTGCCAGCAGTGACCGGCCCCGCTACGAGCAGTACTTC. It encodes CASSDRPRYEQYF.

There are many counts of this clonotype. This chain links TRBV30 with TRBJ1-4, with D hard to call. V lost 2 bases and J 7 bases, leaving 14 bases between the germline ends. CDR3 size: 14 residues. Germline CDR1 GTSNPN, CDR2 SVGIG (reference sequence). In DNA, the CDR3 is TGTGCCTGGAGTCTACTGTATCCGGGTGAAAAACTGTTTTTT. Translating it yields CAWSLLYPGEKLFF.

For this clonotype: A much larger clone lies one base from this, so it may be a read error. This chain uses TRBV11-2 with TRBJ2-1; 9 bases map to TRBD2. The CDR3 is 17 amino acids. The germline V gene encodes CDR1 SGHAT and CDR2 FQNNGV. The CDR3 sequence: CASSLVASGNSYNGQFF. The CDR3 nucleotides read TGTGCCAGCAGCTTAGTTGCTAGCGGGAATAGTTACAATGGGCAGTTCTTC.

This clonotype was seen repeatedly, ten times or more. The chain employs TRBV18 and TRBJ2-4; 8 bases line up with TRBD1. CDR3 length equals 14 residues. V lost 2 bases and J lost 8; bases outside the gene matches: 5. In germline, CDR1 is KGHSH, CDR2 LQKENI. In DNA form, the CDR3 reads TGTGCCAGCTCACCAGGACAGGGATCAGACATTCAGTACTTC. It is translated as CASSPGQGSDIQYF.

This clonotype showed up many times. V and J are TRBV5-1 and TRBJ2-1; tentatively, D is TRBD2 (5 bases). The V end was cut by 2 bases, the J end by 8 bases, with 11 bases between. The CDR3 totals 13 residues. CDR1 and CDR2 from the germline V gene are SGHRS and YFSETQ. CDR3 loop: CASSFEGSDEQFF. The CDR3 nucleotides read TGCGCCAGCAGCTTTGAGGGAAGCGATGAGCAGTTCTTC.

This clonotype was found many times. The chain combines TRBV20-1 with TRBJ1-1; the match to TRBD1 covers 7 bases. V lost 6 bases, J lost 0 bases, and 4 bases stayed unmatched. The germline V gene has CDR1 DFQATT and CDR2 SNEGSKA (reference sequence). This CDR3 has 13 amino acids. CDR3 sequence reads: CSASGQLNTEAFF. The CDR3 region has the DNA TGCAGTGCCTCGGGACAGCTGAACACTGAAGCTTTCTTT.

The V and J genes are TRBV19 and TRBJ1-4; 8 bases match TRBD1. Unmatched junction bases numbered 5, after V lost 7 bases and J lost 7 bases. CDR3 size: 13 residues. The germline CDR1 and CDR2 sequences are LNHDA and SQIVND (reference sequence). Written as DNA, the CDR3 is TGTGCCAGTAAAGACAGGGGTTTTGAAAAACTGTTTTTT. Encoded protein: CASKDRGFEKLFF.

This clonotype was observed many times. As DNA, the CDR3 is TGTGCCAGCAGCCCGACAACGATGAACACTGAAGCTTTCTTT. Translated: CASSPTTMNTEAFF. The chain uses TRBV7-3 and TRBJ1-1, with D hard to call. V lost 5 bases and J 0 bases, leaving 10 bases between the germline ends. The CDR3 sequence is 14 residues long. Germline CDR1 SGHTA, CDR2 FQGTGA.

This clonotype was seen many times. As DNA, the CDR3 is TGTGCCAGCAGCCCCCTGAGCGGGAAATGGCAGTTCTTC. Its translation is CASSPLSGKWQFF. The rearrangement uses TRBV28 and TRBJ2-1, with 7 bases lining up with TRBD2. The CDR3 covers 13 residues. Losses at the gene ends were 6 bases for V and 12 bases for J; bases not matched to a gene: 11. CDR1 is MDHEN and CDR2 is SYDVKM in the germline V gene.

This clonotype was seen at least ten times. This chain joins TRBV12-3 or TRBV12-4 and TRBJ1-5; D may be TRBD1 (5 bases). This CDR3 has 11 amino acids. The V and J ends lost 3 bases and 9 bases respectively, with 6 bases between them. The CDR3 protein is CASSLGVPQHF. CDR3 in DNA: TGTGCCAGCAGTTTGGGGGTGCCCCAGCATTTT.

This clonotype appeared many times. V usage is TRBV30 and J usage is TRBJ1-1; possible D gene TRBD1, 6 bases. The CDR3 spans 12 residues. Between the trimmed V and J ends, which lost 3 bases and 7 bases, there was a span of 12 bases. Germline-derived CDR1 and CDR2 are GTSNPN and SVGIG (reference sequence). The CDR3, as DNA: TGTGCCTGGAGGGGGGCCTGGGGTGAAGCTTTCTTT. It yields the protein CAWRGAWGEAFF.

The V and J genes are TRBV19 and TRBJ1-6; TRBD1 agrees at 9 bases. The CDR3 runs 16 residues. Trimming removed 5 bases from V and 9 bases from J; junction bases left unmatched: 11. Germline V CDR1 and CDR2: LNHDA, SQIVND (reference sequence). The CDR3 DNA is TGTGCCAGTAGTCCTCACCGGGACAGGGTCGGTTCACCCCTCCACTTT. Amino acids: CASSPHRDRVGSPLHF.

This clonotype showed up many times. The rearrangement uses TRBV28 and TRBJ2-7, with D possibly TRBD1 on 6 matching bases. CDR1 and CDR2 from the germline V gene are MDHEN and SYDVKM. This CDR3 has 13 residues. V was shortened by 10 bases and J by 0 bases, with 13 bases between the two germline ends. The CDR3 DNA reads TGTGCCACCTCTGACAGGAACTCCTACGAGCAGTACTTC. This codes for CATSDRNSYEQYF.

This clonotype was counted many times. This chain joins TRBV11-2 and TRBJ1-1; no reliable D call. Per the germline V gene, CDR1 is SGHAT and CDR2 is FQNNGV. CDR3 length equals 14 residues. The V gene lost 4 bases and the J gene lost 3 bases, with 12 bases spanning the gap. In DNA form, the CDR3 reads TGTGCCAGCAGCTACCCGGGTGGGGACACTGAAGCTTTCTTT. Residues: CASSYPGGDTEAFF.

This clonotype was recorded many times. The chain joins TRBV12-3 or TRBV12-4 to TRBJ2-7; 10 positions agree with TRBD1. The J segment lost 6 bases and the V segment lost 6 bases, leaving 5 bases of the junction unmatched. CDR3 length equals 13 residues. The CDR3 DNA is TGTGCCAGCAGCCAAGGACAGGGGGTCGAGCAGTACTTC. It yields the protein CASSQGQGVEQYF.

This clonotype showed up many times. The chain is built from TRBV29-1 and TRBJ2-7; D may be TRBD2 (5 bases). Germline V gene sequence: CDR1 SQVTM, CDR2 ANQGSEA. The CDR3 has 14 amino acids. Trimming removed 4 bases from V and 6 bases from J, with 19 bases in between. The CDR3 nucleotides read TGCAGCGTTGTGGTCCAAGCGGACGCCGCCGAGCAGTACTTC. Its protein product is CSVVVQADAAEQYF.